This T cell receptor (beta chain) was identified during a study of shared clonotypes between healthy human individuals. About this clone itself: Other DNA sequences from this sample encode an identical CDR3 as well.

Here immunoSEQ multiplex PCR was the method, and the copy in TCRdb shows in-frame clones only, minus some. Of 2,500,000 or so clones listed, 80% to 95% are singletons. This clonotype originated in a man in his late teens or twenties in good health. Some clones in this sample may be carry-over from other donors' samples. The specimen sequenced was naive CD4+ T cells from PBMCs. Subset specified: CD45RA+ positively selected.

CDR3 residues: CASSLGGRTDTQYF. In DNA, the CDR3 is TGTGCCAGCAGTTTGGGCGGGAGAACAGATACGCAGTATTTT. V and J are TRBV28 and TRBJ2-3; 7 bases agree with TRBD2. The junction had 3 bases not matched to a gene; V was cut back by 3 bases and J by 3 bases. The germline V gene encodes CDR1 MDHEN and CDR2 SYDVKM. This CDR3 has 14 amino acids.